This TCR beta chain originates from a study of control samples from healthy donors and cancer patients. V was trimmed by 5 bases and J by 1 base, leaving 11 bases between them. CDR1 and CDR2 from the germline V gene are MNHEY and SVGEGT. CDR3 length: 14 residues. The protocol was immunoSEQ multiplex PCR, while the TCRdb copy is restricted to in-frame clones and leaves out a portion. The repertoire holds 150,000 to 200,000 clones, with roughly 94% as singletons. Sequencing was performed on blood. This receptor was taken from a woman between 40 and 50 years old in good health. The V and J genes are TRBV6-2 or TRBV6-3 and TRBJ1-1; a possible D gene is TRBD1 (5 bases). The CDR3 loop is CASSDPGPNTEAFF. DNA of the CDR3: TGTGCCAGCAGTGATCCGGGGCCGAACACTGAAGCTTTCTTT.